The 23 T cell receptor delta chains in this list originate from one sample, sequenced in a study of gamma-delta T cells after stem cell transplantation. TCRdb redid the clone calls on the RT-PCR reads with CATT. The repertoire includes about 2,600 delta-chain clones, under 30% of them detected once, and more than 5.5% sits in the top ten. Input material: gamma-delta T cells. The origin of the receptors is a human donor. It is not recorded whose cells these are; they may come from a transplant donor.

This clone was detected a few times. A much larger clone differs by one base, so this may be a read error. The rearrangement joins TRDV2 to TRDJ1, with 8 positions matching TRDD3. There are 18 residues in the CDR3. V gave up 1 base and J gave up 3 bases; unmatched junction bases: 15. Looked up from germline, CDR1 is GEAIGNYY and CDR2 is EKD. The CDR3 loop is CACDTLLVLGGRPDKLIF. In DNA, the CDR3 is TGTGCCTGTGACACTCTCCTTGTACTGGGGGGTCGCCCCGATAAACTCATCTTT.

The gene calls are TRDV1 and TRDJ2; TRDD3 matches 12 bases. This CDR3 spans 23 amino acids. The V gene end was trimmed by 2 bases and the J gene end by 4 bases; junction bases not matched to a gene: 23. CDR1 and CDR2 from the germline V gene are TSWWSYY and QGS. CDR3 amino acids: CALGEGCLPSRDWGIQGTAQLFF. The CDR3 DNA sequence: TGTGCTCTTGGGGAAGGATGCCTCCCCTCGAGGGACTGGGGGATACAAGGGACAGCACAACTCTTCTTT.

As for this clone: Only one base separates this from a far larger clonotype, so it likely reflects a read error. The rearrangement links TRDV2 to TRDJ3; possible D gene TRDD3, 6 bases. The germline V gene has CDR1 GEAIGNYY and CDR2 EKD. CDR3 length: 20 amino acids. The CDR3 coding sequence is TGTGCCTGTGACACTCCGTGGGGGTCACCACCCTCCTGGGACACCCGACAGACGTTTTTC. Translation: CACDTPWGSPPSWDTRQTFF.

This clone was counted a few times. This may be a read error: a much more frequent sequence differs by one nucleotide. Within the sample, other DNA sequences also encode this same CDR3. In DNA form, the CDR3 reads TGTGCCTGTGACAACGTACTGGGGGATTACAGTTCCTGGGACACCCGACAGATGTTTTTC. Translated: CACDNVLGDYSSWDTRQMFF. The V gene is TRDV2, the J gene TRDJ3; 10 bases map to TRDD3. V lost 2 bases and J lost 1; bases outside the gene matches: 10. In germline, CDR1 is GEAIGNYY, CDR2 EKD. The CDR3 is made up of 20 amino acids.

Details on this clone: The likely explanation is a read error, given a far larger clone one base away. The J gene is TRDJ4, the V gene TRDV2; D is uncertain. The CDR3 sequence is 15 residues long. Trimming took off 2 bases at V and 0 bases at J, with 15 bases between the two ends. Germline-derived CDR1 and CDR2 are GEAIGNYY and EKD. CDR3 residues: CACDIAVKGARPLIF. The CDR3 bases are TGTGCCTGTGACATCGCAGTAAAAGGGGCCAGACCCCTGATCTTT.

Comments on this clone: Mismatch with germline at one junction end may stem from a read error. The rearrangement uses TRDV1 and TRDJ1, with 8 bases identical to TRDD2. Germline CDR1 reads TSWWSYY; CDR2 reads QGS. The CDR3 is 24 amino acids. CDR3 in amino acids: CAIGEKRRSSYSTGQPTYTDKLIF. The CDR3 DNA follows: TGTGCTATTGGGGAAAAACGGAGGTCTTCCTACAGTACTGGGCAACCAACTTACACCGATAAACTCATCTTT.

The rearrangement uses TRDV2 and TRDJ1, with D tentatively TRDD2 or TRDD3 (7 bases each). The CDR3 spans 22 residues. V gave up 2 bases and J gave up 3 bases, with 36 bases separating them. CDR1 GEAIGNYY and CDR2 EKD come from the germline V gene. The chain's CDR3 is CACDIRQSGPSSCGYAADKLIF. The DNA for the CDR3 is TGTGCCTGTGACATAAGACAATCCGGCCCTTCCTCCTGTGGATACGCGGCCGATAAACTCATCTTT.

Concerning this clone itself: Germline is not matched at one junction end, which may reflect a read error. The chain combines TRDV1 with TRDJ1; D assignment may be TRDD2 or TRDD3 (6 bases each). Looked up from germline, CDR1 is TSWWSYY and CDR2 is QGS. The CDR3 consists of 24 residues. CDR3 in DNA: TGTGCTCTTGGGGAACTGGCTTCCTGCCGTGGGGATTCAGGTACCGCTGATTGGACCGATAAATTCATCTTT. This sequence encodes CALGELASCRGDSGTADWTDKFIF.

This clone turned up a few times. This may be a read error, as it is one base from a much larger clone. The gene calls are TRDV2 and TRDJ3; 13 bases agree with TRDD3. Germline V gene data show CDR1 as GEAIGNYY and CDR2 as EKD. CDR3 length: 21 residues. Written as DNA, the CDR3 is TGTGCCTGTGACACCGTACTGGGGGATACGTATTGCTCCTGGGACACCCGACAGACGTTTTTC. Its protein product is CACDTVLGDTYCSWDTRQTFF.

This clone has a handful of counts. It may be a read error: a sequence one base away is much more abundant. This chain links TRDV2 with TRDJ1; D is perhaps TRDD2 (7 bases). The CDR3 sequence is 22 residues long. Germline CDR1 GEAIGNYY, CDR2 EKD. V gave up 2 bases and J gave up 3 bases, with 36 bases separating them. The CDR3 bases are TGTGCCTGTGACAGAAGACAATCAGGCCCTTCCTCCTGGGGATGCGCGGCCGATAAACTCATCTTT. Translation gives CACDRRQSGPSSWGCAADKLIF.

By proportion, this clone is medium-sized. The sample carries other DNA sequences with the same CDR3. CDR3 in DNA: TGTGCCTGTGACACCGTGGGCTCCTGGGACACCCGACAGATGTTTTTC. This codes for CACDTVGSWDTRQMFF. V is TRDV2 and J is TRDJ3; D remains unclear. Germline-derived CDR1 and CDR2 are GEAIGNYY and EKD. This CDR3 is built from 16 residues. Between the trimmed V and J ends, which lost 0 bases and 0 bases, there was a span of 5 bases.

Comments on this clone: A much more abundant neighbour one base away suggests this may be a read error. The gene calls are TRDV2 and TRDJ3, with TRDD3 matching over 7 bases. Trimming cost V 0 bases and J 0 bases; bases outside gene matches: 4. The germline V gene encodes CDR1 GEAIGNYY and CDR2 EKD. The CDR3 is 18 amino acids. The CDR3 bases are TGTGCCTGTGACACCGGGGGATCCCGCTCCTGGGACACCCGACAGATGTTTTTC. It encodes CACDTGGSRSWDTRQMFF.

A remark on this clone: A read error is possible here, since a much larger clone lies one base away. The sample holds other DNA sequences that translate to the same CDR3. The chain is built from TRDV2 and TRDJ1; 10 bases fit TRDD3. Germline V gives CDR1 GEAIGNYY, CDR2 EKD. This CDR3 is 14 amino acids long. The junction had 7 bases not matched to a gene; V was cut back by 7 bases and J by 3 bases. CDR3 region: CACDELGDPDKLIF. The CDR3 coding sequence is TGTGCCTGCGACGAACTGGGGGATCCCGATAAACTCATCTTT.

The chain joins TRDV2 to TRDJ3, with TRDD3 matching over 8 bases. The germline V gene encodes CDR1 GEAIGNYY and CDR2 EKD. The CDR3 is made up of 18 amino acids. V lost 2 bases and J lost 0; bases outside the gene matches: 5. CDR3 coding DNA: TGTGCCTGTGACAGACGGGGGGATAGCTCCTGGGACACCCGACAGATGTTTTTC. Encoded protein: CACDRRGDSSWDTRQMFF.

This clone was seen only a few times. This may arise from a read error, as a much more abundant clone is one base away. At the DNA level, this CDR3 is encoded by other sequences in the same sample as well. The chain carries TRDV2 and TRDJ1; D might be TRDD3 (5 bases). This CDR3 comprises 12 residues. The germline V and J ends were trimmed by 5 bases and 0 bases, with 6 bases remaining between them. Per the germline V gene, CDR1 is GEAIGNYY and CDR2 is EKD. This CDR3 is CACGGDTDKLIF. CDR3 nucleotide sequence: TGTGCCTGTGGTGGGGACACCGATAAACTCATCTTT.

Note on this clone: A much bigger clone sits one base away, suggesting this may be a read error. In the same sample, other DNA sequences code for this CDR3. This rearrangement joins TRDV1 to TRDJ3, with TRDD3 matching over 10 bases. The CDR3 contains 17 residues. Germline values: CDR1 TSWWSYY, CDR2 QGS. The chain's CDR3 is CALSTGGCTWDTRQMFF. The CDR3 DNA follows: TGTGCTCTGTCGACTGGGGGATGCACCTGGGACACACGACAGATGTTTTTC.

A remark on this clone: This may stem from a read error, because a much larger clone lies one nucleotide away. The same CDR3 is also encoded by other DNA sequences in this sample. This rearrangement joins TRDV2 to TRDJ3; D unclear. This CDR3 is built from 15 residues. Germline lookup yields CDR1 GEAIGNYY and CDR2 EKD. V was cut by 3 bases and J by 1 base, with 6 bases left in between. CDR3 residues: CACDRPSWDTRQMFF. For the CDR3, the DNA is TGTGCCTGTGACCGACCTTCCTGGGACACCCGACAGATGTTTTTC.

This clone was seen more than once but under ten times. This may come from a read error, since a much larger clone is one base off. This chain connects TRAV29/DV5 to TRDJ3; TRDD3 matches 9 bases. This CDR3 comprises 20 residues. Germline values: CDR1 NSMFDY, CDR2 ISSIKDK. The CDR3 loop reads CAASAFRKSSLLGDTRQVFF. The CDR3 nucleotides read TGTGCAGCAAGCGCGTTTCGAAAGTCCTCTCTACTGGGGGACACCCGACAGGTGTTTTTC.

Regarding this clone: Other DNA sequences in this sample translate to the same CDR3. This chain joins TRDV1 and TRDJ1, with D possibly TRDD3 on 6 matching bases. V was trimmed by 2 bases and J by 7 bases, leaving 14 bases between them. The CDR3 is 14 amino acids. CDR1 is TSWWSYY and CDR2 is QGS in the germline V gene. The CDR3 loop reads CALGEFLLWGKLIF. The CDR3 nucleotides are TGTGCTCTTGGGGAATTCCTGCTCTGGGGTAAACTCATCTTT.

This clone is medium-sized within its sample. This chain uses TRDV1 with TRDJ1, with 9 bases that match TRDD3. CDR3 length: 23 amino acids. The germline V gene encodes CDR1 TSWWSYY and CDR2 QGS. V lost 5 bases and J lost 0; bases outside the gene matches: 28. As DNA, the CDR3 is TGTGCTCTTGGGAAGTGGTCGAGGAGGGGATACGCGGCAACAATACTCTACACCGATAAACTCATCTTT. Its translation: CALGKWSRRGYAATILYTDKLIF.

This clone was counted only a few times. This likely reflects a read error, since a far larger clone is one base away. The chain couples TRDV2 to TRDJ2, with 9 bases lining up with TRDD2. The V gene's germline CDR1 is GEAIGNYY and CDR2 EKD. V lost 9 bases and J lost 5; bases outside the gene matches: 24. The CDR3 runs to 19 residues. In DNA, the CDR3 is TGTGCCCGCCCGGCCTTCCTACGACAAGGGGATCGGGTCACAGCACAACTCTTCTTT. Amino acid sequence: CARPAFLRQGDRVTAQLFF.

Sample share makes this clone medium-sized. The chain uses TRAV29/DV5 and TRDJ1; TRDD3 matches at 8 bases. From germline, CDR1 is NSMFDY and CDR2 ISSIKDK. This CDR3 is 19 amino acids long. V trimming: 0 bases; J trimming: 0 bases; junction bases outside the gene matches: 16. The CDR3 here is CAASVIRNTGIQYTDKLIF. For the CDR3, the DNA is TGTGCAGCAAGCGTAATTCGCAACACGGGGATACAGTACACCGATAAACTCATCTTT.

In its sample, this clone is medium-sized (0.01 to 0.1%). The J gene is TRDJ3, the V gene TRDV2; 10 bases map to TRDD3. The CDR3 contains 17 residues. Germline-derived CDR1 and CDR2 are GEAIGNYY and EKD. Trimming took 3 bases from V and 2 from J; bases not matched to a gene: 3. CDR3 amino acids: CACDYWGITWDTRQMFF. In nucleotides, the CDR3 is TGTGCCTGTGACTACTGGGGGATCACCTGGGACACCCGACAGATGTTTTTC.